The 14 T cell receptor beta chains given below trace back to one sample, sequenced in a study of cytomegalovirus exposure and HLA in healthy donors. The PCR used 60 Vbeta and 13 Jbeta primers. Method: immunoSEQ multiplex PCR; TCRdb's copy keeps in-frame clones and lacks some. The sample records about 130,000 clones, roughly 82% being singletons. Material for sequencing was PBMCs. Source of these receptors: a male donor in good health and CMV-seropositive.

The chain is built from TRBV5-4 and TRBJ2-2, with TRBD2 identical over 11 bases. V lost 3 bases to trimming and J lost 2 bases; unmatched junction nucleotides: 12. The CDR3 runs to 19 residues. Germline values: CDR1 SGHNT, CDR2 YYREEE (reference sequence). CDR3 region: CASSSRRGTSGTNTGELFF. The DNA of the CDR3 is TGTGCCAGCAGCTCCCGGCGCGGGACTAGCGGAACCAACACCGGGGAGCTGTTTTTT.

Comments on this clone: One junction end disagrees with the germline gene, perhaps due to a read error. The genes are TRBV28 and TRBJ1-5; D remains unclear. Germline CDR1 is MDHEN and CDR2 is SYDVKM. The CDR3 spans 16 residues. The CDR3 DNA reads TGTGCCAGCAGTCCCCCCGCGGGGAAGGGCAATCAGCTCCAGCATTTT. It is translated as CASSPPAGKGNQLQHF.

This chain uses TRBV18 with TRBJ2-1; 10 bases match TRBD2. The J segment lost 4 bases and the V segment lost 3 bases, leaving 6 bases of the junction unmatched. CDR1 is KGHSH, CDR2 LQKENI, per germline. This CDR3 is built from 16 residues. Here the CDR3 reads CASSPSSGRAYNEQFF. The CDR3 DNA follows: TGTGCCAGCTCACCGTCGAGCGGGAGGGCGTACAATGAGCAGTTCTTC. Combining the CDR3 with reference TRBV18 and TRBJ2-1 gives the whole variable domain NAGVMQNPRHLVRRRGQEARLRCSPMKGHSHVYWYRQLPEEGLKFMVYLQKENIIDESGMPKERFSAEFPKEGPSILRIQQVVRGDSAAYFCASSPSSGRAYNEQFFGPGTRLTVL.

Here the CDR3 DNA reads TGTGCCAGCAGTTTGGACAGGGCAGCCCTCGCGCAGTACTTC. Its translation: CASSLDRAALAQYF. The rearrangement joins TRBV2 to TRBJ2-7; 8 bases agree with TRBD1. Germline trimming cut 5 bases from V and 9 bases from J; bases unmatched to any gene: 12. The CDR3 extends over 14 amino acids. CDR1 is SNHLY, CDR2 FYNNEI, per germline.

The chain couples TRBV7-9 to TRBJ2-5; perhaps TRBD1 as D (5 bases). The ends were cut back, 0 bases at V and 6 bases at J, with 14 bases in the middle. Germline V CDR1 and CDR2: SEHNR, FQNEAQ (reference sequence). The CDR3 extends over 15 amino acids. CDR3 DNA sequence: TGTGCCAGCAGCTTAGCGTCGGCAGGGATCAAGACCCAGTACTTC. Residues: CASSLASAGIKTQYF.

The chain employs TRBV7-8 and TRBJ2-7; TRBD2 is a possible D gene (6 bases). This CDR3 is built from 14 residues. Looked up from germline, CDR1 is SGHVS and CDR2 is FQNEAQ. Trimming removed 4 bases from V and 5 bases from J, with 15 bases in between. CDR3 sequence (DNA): TGTGCCAGCAGCTCGGGACTCCCGGGTCACGAGCAGTACTTC. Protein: CASSSGLPGHEQYF.

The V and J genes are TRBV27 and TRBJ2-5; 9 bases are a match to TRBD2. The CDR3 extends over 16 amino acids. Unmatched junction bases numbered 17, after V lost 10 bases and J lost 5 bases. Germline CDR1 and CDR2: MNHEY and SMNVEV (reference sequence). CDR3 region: CATGASGAPPEETQYF. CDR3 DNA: TGTGCCACTGGAGCTAGCGGGGCCCCTCCGGAGGAGACCCAGTACTTC.

Here the CDR3 DNA reads TGTGCCAGCAGCCGGACAGGGAGACTCTACGAGCAGTACTTC. Translating it yields CASSRTGRLYEQYF. The chain carries TRBV28 and TRBJ2-5; 8 bases map to TRBD1. The J call may be faulty, since TRBJ2-7 better matches the DNA end. Germline V gene sequence: CDR1 MDHEN, CDR2 SYDVKM. The CDR3 runs 14 residues.

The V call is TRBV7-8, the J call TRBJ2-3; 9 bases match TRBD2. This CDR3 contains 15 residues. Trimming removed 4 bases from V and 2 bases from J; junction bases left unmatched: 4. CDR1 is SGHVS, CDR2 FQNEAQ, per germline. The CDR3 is CASSYLAGYTDTQYF. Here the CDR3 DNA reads TGTGCCAGCAGCTACCTAGCGGGGTACACAGATACGCAGTATTTT.

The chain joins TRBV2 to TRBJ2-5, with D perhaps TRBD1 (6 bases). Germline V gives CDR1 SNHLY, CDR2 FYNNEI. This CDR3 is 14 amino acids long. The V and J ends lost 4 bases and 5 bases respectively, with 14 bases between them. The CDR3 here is CASSVIQGQETQYF. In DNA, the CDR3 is TGTGCCAGCAGTGTCATTCAGGGGCAGGAGACCCAGTACTTC. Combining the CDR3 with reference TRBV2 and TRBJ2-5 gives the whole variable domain EPEVTQTPSHQVTQMGQEVILRCVPISNHLYFYWYRQILGQKVEFLVSFYNNEISEKSEIFDDQFSVERPDGSNFTLKIRSTKLEDSAMYFCASSVIQGQETQYFGPGTRLLVL.

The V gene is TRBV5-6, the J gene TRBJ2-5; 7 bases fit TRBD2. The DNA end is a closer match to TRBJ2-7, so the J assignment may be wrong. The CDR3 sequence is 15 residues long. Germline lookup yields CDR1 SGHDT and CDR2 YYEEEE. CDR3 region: CASSLLSSGIYEQYF. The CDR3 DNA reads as TGTGCCAGCAGCTTGTTGTCTAGCGGAATCTACGAGCAGTACTTC.

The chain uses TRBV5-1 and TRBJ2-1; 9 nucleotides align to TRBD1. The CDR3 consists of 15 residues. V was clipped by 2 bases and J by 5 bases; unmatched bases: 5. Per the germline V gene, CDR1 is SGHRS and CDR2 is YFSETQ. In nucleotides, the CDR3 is TGCGCCAGCAGCTTAACCGGGACAGGGAACAATGAGCAGTTCTTC. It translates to CASSLTGTGNNEQFF.

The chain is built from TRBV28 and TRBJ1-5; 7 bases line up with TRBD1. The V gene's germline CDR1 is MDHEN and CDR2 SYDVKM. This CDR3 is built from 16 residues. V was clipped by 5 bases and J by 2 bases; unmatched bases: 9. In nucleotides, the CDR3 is TGTGCCAGCAGTACCAACAGGGGTGACGGCAATCAGCCCCAGCATTTT. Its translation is CASSTNRGDGNQPQHF.

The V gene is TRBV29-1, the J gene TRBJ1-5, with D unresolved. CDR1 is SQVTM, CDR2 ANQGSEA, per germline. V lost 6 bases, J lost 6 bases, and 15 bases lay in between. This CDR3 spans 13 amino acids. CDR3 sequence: CSVREGTSQPQHF. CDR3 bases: TGCAGCGTACGAGAGGGAACAAGTCAGCCCCAGCATTTT.